This T cell receptor beta chain was identified during a study of T cells in localized non-small cell lung cancer. Regarding the study as a whole: Blood T cell density predicted longer survival; adjacent-lung clonality, shorter. When the top 100 tumor clones were examined, a median approximately 62 of them also appeared in the adjacent lung, which was paired and uninvolved.

Here immunoSEQ multiplex PCR was the method, and the copy in TCRdb shows in-frame clones only, minus some. The sample lists 100,000 to 150,000 clones; more than 80% were seen once. On this clone: Its antigen is currently unknown.

The CDR3 has 14 amino acids. J was trimmed by 6 bases and V by 4 bases; bases with no gene match: 9. CDR1 and CDR2 (germline): MNHNS, SASEGT. The origin of this receptor is an older female donor with stage I lung adenocarcinoma. The chain couples TRBV6-1 to TRBJ2-7, with 7 bases that match TRBD1. Sequenced material: peripheral blood, taken before any cancer treatment. The CDR3 is CASSVRDSLSEQYF. The CDR3, as DNA: TGTGCCAGCAGTGTTCGGGACAGTTTGTCCGAGCAGTACTTC.